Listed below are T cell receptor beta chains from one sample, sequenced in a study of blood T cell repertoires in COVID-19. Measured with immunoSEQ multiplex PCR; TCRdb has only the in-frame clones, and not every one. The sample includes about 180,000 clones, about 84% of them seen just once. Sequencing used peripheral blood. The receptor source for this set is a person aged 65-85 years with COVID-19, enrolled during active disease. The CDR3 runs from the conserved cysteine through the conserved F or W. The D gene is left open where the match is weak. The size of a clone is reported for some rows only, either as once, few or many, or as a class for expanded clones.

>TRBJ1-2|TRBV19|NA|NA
CASSIPPGGVVNYGYTF
TGTGCCAGTAGTATTCCGCCGGGGGGCGTCGTCAACTATGGCTACACCTTC
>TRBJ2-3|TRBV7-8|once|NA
CASTPRDSPLDTQYF
TGTGCCAGCACCCCCCGGGACTCGCCCCTGGATACGCAGTATTTT
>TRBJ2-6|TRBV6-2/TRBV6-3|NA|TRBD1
CASSYTLQGAAREGANVLTF
TGTGCCAGCAGTTACACCCTACAGGGGGCCGCCCGAGAGGGGGCCAACGTCCTGACTTTC
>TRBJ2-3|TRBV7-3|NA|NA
CASSLTGQPGTDTQYF
TGTGCCAGCAGCTTAACAGGCCAGCCCGGGACAGATACGCAGTATTTT
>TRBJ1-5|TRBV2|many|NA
CASRPTQGTGQPQHF
TGTGCCAGCAGGCCCACCCAGGGGACGGGCCAGCCCCAGCATTTT
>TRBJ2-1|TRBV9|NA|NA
CASSVRQLSYNEQFF
TGTGCCAGCAGCGTTCGACAATTATCCTACAATGAGCAGTTCTTC
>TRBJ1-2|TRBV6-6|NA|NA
CASSSTGTRTNYGYTF
TGTGCCAGCAGTTCAACCGGGACAAGAACTAACTATGGCTACACCTTC
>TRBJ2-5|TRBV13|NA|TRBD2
CASSLGPSGTETQYF
TGTGCCAGCAGCCTGGGGCCTAGCGGGACGGAGACCCAGTACTTC
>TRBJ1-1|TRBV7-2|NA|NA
CASSLALGGGGNTEAFF
TGTGCCAGCAGCTTAGCGCTCGGTGGGGGAGGGAACACTGAAGCTTTCTTT
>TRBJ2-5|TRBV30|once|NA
CAWSVGSGGQETQYF
TGTGCCTGGAGTGTAGGGAGTGGTGGCCAAGAGACCCAGTACTTC
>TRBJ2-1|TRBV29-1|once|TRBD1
CSASGTAYNEQFF
TGCAGCGCCTCCGGGACAGCATACAATGAGCAGTTCTTC
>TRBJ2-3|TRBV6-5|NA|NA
CASRTASTDTQYF
TGTGCCAGCCGGACAGCTAGCACAGATACGCAGTATTTT
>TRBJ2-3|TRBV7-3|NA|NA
CASSLLGQRVDTQYF
TGTGCCAGCAGCTTATTAGGACAGAGGGTAGATACGCAGTATTTT
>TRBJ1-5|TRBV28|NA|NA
CASRLTAYSNQPQHF
TGTGCCAGCAGACTGACAGCATATAGCAATCAGCCCCAGCATTTT
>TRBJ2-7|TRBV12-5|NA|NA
CATILPYEQYF
TGTGCTACCATACTCCCGTACGAGCAGTACTTC
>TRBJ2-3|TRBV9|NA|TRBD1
CASSVGFTGGVSQGTQYF
TGTGCCAGCAGCGTAGGGTTTACAGGGGGTGTTTCTCAAGGTACGCAGTATTTT
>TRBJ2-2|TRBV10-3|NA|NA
CAISDSRTATGELFF
TGTGCCATCAGCGACTCGCGAACGGCCACCGGGGAGCTGTTTTTT
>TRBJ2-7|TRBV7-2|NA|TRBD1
CASSFTGERGQYF
TGTGCCAGCAGCTTTACAGGGGAGAGAGGGCAGTACTTC
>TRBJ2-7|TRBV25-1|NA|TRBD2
CASSGLGKTYEQYF
TGTGCCAGCAGCGGACTAGGGAAGACCTACGAGCAGTACTTC
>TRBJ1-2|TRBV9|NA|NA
CASTRQLQESGGYTF
TGTGCCAGCACCCGACAACTACAGGAATCTGGGGGCTACACCTTC
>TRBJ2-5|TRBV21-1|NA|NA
CASSKSGHALPQETQYF
TGTGCCAGCAGCAAATCAGGACACGCACTCCCACAAGAGACCCAGTACTTC
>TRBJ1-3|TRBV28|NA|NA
CASSLTLGRVKAGNTIYF
TGTGCCAGCAGTTTAACTCTTGGGAGGGTGAAAGCTGGAAACACCATATATTTT
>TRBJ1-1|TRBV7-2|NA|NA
CASSLYRDTEAFF
TGTGCCAGCAGCTTATACAGGGACACTGAAGCTTTCTTT
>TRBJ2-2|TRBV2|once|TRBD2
CASNRQPGGSGELFF
TGTGCCAGCAATCGACAACCCGGGGGGTCCGGGGAGCTGTTTTTT
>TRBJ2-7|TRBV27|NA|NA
CASSFPRAGSLEQYF
TGTGCCAGCAGTTTTCCGAGAGCCGGGTCTCTCGAGCAGTACTTC
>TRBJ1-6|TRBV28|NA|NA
CASWSGLSSYNSPLHF
TGTGCCAGCTGGTCAGGGTTAAGCTCCTATAATTCACCCCTCCACTTT
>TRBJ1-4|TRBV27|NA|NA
CAHTLGHPLEATNEKLFF
TGTGCCCACACCCTGGGACACCCATTGGAAGCAACTAATGAAAAACTGTTTTTT
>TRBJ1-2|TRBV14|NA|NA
CASSQSSTAGPNGYTF
TGTGCCAGCAGCCAAAGTTCCACCGCGGGCCCGAATGGCTACACCTTC
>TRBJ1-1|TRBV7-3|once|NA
CASSNGGGNTEAFF
TGTGCCAGCAGCAATGGGGGAGGGAACACTGAAGCTTTCTTT
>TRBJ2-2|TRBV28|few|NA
CASSLETGELFF
TGTGCCAGCAGTTTAGAGACCGGGGAGCTGTTTTTT
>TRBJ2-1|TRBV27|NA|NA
CASSPGLAGSSSYNEQFF
TGTGCCAGCAGTCCCGGACTGGCCGGGAGTAGCTCCTACAATGAGCAGTTCTTC
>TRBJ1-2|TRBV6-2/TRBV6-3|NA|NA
CASSSSRGRSYGYTF
TGTGCCAGCAGTTCATCGCGGGGCCGGAGCTATGGCTACACCTTC
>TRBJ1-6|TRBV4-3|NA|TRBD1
CASSQVGGQGSPLHF
TGCGCCAGCAGCCAAGTTGGCGGACAGGGTTCACCCCTCCACTTT
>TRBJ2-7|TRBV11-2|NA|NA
CASSTDRPWRRELVGQYF
TGTGCCAGCAGCACCGACCGTCCTTGGCGGCGGGAATTGGTCGGGCAGTACTTC
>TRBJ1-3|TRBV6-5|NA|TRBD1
CASSSARQGGNTIYF
TGTGCCAGCAGTAGCGCACGACAGGGAGGAAACACCATATATTTT
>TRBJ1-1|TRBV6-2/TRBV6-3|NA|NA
CASSYNRVNTEAFF
TGTGCCAGCAGTTATAACAGGGTGAACACTGAAGCTTTCTTT
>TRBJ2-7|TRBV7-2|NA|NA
CASSLLPGSSYEQYF
TGTGCCAGCAGCTTATTACCGGGGAGCTCCTACGAGCAGTACTTC
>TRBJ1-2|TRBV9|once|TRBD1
CASSEGTGGNYGYTF
TGTGCCAGCAGCGAAGGGACAGGGGGCAACTATGGCTACACCTTC
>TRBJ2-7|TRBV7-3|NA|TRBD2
CASSSGTSGSYEQYF
TGTGCCAGCAGCTCCGGGACTAGCGGATCCTACGAGCAGTACTTC
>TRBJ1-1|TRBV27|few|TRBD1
CASSFLMTGGITEAFF
TGTGCCAGCAGTTTCCTCATGACAGGGGGCATCACTGAAGCTTTCTTT
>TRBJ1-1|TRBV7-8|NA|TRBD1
CASSAGQLNTEAFF
TGTGCCAGCAGCGCGGGACAGCTGAACACTGAAGCTTTCTTT
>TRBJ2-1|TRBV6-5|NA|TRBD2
CASSQRTSGYNEQFF
TGTGCCAGCAGCCAACGGACTAGCGGATACAATGAGCAGTTCTTC
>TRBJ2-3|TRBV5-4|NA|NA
CASSFSPSDTQYF
TGTGCCAGCAGCTTTAGTCCCTCAGATACGCAGTATTTT
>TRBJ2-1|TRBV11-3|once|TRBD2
CASSSGTSRHNEQFF
TGTGCCAGCAGCTCCGGGACTAGCCGACACAATGAGCAGTTCTTC
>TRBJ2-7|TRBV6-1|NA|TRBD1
CASSEALWDSYEQYF
TGTGCCAGCAGTGAAGCGCTTTGGGACAGCTACGAGCAGTACTTC
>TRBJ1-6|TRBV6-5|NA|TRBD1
CASSFKGAGGTAPLHF
TGTGCCAGCAGTTTTAAGGGGGCAGGGGGCACAGCGCCCCTCCACTTT
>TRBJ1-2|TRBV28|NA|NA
CASSLSGLYGYTF
TGTGCCAGCAGTTTAAGCGGGCTCTATGGCTACACCTTC
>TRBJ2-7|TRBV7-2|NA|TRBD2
CASSVGLVSHYEQYF
TGTGCCAGCAGCGTAGGACTAGTTAGCCACTACGAGCAGTACTTC
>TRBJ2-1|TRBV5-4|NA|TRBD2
CASSLVRGSSYNEQFF
TGTGCCAGCAGCTTGGTTCGCGGGAGTTCCTACAATGAGCAGTTCTTC
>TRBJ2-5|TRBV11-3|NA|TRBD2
CASSHDSGLAGQETQYF
TGTGCCAGCAGCCATGACTCCGGACTAGCGGGGCAAGAGACCCAGTACTTC